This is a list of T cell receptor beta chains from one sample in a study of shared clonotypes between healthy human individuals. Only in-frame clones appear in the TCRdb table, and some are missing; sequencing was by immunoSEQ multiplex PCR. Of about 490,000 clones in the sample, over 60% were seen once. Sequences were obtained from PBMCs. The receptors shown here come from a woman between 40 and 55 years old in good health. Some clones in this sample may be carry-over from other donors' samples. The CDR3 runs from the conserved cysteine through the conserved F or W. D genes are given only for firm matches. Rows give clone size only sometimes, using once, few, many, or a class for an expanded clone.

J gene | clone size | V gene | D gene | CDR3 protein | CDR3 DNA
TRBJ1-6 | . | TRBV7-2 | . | CASGFYSPLHF | TGTGCCAGCGGTTTCTATTCACCCCTCCACTTT
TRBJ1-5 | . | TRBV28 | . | CASSGFQPQHF | TGTGCCAGCAGTGGTTTTCAGCCCCAGCATTTT
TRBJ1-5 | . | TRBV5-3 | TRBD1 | CARSLGDRINQPQHF | TGTGCCAGAAGCTTGGGGGACAGGATAAATCAGCCCCAGCATTTT
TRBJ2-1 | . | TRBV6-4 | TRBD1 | CASRRRAQGANNEQFF | TGTGCCAGCAGACGAAGGGCTCAGGGGGCGAACAATGAGCAGTTCTTC
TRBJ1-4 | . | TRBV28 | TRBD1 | CASRPGQDQGGKLFF | TGTGCCAGCAGACCTGGACAGGATCAGGGAGGAAAACTGTTTTTT
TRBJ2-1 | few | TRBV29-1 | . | CSVEKGVSYNEQFF | TGCAGCGTTGAAAAGGGGGTATCCTACAATGAGCAGTTCTTC
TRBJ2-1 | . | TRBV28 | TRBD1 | CASSYRGGLNNEQFF | TGTGCCAGCAGTTACAGGGGCGGACTTAACAATGAGCAGTTCTTC
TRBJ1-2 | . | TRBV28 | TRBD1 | CASSIQTRQGGYTF | TGTGCCAGCAGCATACAGACAAGACAGGGAGGCTACACCTTC
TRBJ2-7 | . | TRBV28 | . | CASSGPGDEQYF | TGTGCCAGTTCGGGGCCCGGGGACGAGCAGTACTTC
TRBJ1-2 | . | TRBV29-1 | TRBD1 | CSVGSGTGVGYTF | TGCAGCGTTGGATCCGGGACAGGGGTTGGCTACACCTTC
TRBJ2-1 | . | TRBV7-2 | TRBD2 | CASRSGRLDEQFF | TGTGCCAGCAGGAGCGGGAGATTGGATGAGCAGTTCTTC
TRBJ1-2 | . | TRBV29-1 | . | CSVGKGGGNYGYTF | TGCAGCGTTGGCAAGGGCGGGGGTAACTATGGCTACACCTTC
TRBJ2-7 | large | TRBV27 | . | CASRSPSYEQYF | TGTGCCAGCAGGTCCCCCTCGTACGAGCAGTACTTC
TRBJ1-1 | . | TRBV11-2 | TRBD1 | CASSLQGATTEAFF | TGTGCCAGCAGCTTGCAGGGGGCGACCACTGAAGCTTTCTTT
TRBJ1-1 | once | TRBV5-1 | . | CASSLRGANTEAFF | TGCGCCAGCAGCTTGAGGGGGGCGAACACTGAAGCTTTCTTT
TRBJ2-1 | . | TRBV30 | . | CAWSVRAADEQFF | TGTGCCTGGAGTGTTCGTGCGGCAGATGAGCAGTTCTTC
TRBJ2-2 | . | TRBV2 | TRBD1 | CASSGTGVGFTGELFF | TGCGCCAGCTCCGGGACAGGGGTCGGTTTCACCGGGGAGCTGTTTTTT
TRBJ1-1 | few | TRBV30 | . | CAYGIPYVNTEAFF | TGTGCCTACGGGATCCCATATGTGAACACTGAAGCTTTCTTT
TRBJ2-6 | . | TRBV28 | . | CASSFPAGAGFGSSGANVLTF | TGTGCCAGCAGTTTTCCGGCGGGGGCTGGTTTCGGGTCATCTGGGGCCAACGTCCTGACTTTC
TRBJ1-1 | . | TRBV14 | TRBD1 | CASSRRQGEKAFF | TGTGCCAGCAGCCGAAGACAGGGGGAGAAAGCTTTCTTT
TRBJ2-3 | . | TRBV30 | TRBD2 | CAWTFLTSGGDTQYF | TGTGCCTGGACCTTCCTTACTAGCGGGGGAGATACGCAGTATTTT
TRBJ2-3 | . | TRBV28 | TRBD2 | CASIPPGLAGDTQYF | TGTGCCAGCATCCCACCGGGACTAGCGGGAGATACGCAGTATTTT